These T cell receptor beta chains were read from a single sample in a study of blood T cell repertoires in COVID-19. Produced via immunoSEQ multiplex PCR; TCRdb's table is partial and in-frame only. The data contain roughly 200,000 clones, approximately 85% of them singletons. Sequencing was performed on peripheral blood. These receptors originate from a human donor with active or convalescent COVID-19. The donor label of this sample is uncertain. Each CDR3 is given with its conserved first and last residue. A D gene is named only where the DNA matches it firmly. Not all rows give a size; the values are once, few, many and, for expanded clones, a class.

NA NA TRBJ2-5 TRBV19 TGTGCCAGTAGTATGGGCCACCTAAACCCCTTCAGGGAGACCCAGTACTTC CASSMGHLNPFRETQYF
once NA TRBJ1-1 TRBV7-9 TGTGCCAGCAACACAGCCCGAGAGGGTAACACTGAAGCTTTCTTT CASNTAREGNTEAFF
NA NA TRBJ2-1 TRBV4-1 TGCGCCAGCAGCCGGGTTGACTTAGTCTCCTACAATGAGCAGTTCTTC CASSRVDLVSYNEQFF
NA NA TRBJ2-7 TRBV7-2 TGTGCCAGCAGCTTATGGACAGATCAACAGTACTTC CASSLWTDQQYF
NA TRBD2 TRBJ2-7 TRBV5-1 TGCGCCAGCAGCTTGGAAGGTTCTGGACTAGCGGGACCCATGGGGGAGCAGTACTTC CASSLEGSGLAGPMGEQYF
NA NA TRBJ2-2 TRBV21-1 TGTGCCAGCAGCAAAGGCGGGCGCACCGTGACCGGGGAGCTGTTTTTT CASSKGGRTVTGELFF
NA NA TRBJ2-7 TRBV6-1 TGTGCCAGCAGTGAGGAAGGGGAATGGTACGAGCAGTACTTC CASSEEGEWYEQYF
NA NA TRBJ2-1 TRBV12-3/TRBV12-4 TGTGCCAGCAGCTACGTAGAGGAGCAGTTCTTC CASSYVEEQFF
NA TRBD2 TRBJ2-1 TRBV7-3 TGTGCCAGCAGCATATCTAGCGGACCCTACAATGAGCAGTTCTTC CASSISSGPYNEQFF
once NA TRBJ2-7 TRBV28 TGTGCCAGCAGGACTATATACGAGCAGTACTTC CASRTIYEQYF
NA TRBD2 TRBJ2-3 TRBV5-1 TGCGCCAGCACCCATACACTAGCGGGGGCCACAGATACGCAGTATTTT CASTHTLAGATDTQYF
NA NA TRBJ1-5 TRBV6-2/TRBV6-3 TGTGCCAGCAGTTTGGAGAGTAGCAATCAGCCCCAGCATTTT CASSLESSNQPQHF
NA NA TRBJ2-7 TRBV21-1 TGTGCCAGCAGCAAAAGGGCCCGTGGGGACAGGTCCTACGAGCAGTACTTC CASSKRARGDRSYEQYF
NA NA TRBJ1-2 TRBV21-1 TGTGCCAGCAGCAAAGGACAGGGCTATGGCTACACCTTC CASSKGQGYGYTF
once TRBD1 TRBJ1-1 TRBV27 TGTGCCAGCAGTTCCGGGACAGTACGGGACGAAGCTTTCTTT CASSSGTVRDEAFF
NA NA TRBJ2-4 TRBV5-4 TGTGCCAGCAGCTTCAACAGGAGCCTGCTTACCAAAAACATTCAGTACTTC CASSFNRSLLTKNIQYF
few NA TRBJ1-5 TRBV7-2 TGTGCCAGCAGCCCCGACTCAAATGGTCAGCCCCAGCATTTT CASSPDSNGQPQHF
few NA TRBJ2-3 TRBV10-3 TGTGCCATCAGTGATATTCTCCGCACAGATACGCAGTATTTT CAISDILRTDTQYF
NA NA TRBJ1-2 TRBV5-4 TGTGCCAGCAGCCGACACTTACAGGAGCCTAATGGCTACACCTTC CASSRHLQEPNGYTF
few TRBD2 TRBJ2-1 TRBV9 TGTGCCAGCAGCGCGACTAGCCAAACCTACAATGAGCAGTTCTTC CASSATSQTYNEQFF
NA TRBD2 TRBJ2-1 TRBV6-5 TGTGCCAGCAATCGACTAGCGGGGGCGGATGAGCAGTTCTTC CASNRLAGADEQFF
NA NA TRBJ2-3 TRBV28 TGTGCCAGCAGTTTGGTTCTTGGGGGGGGCGTCGATACGCAGTATTTT CASSLVLGGGVDTQYF
many TRBD2 TRBJ2-3 TRBV7-9 TGTGCCAGCAGCCCCGGACTAGCGGATACGCAGTATTTT CASSPGLADTQYF
NA NA TRBJ2-3 TRBV19 TGTGCCAGTAGTATTCCCGTCGTTGATACGCAGTATTTT CASSIPVVDTQYF
once NA TRBJ2-3 TRBV14 TGTGCCAGCAGCCAATTGCCCCGGGGAGATACGCAGTATTTT CASSQLPRGDTQYF
NA TRBD2 TRBJ2-4 TRBV4-2 TGTGCCAGCAGCCAAGAGAGAATCCAGCGGGGGGGCATTTCCAAAAACATTCAGTACTTC CASSQERIQRGGISKNIQYF
NA TRBD1 TRBJ2-2 TRBV2 TGTGCCAGCAGTGAATTTCGGACAGGGAACACCGGGGAGCTGTTTTTT CASSEFRTGNTGELFF
NA NA TRBJ2-1 TRBV19 TGTGCCAGTAGTATAGGTGGGAGATCCTCAGATGGTGAGCAGTTCTTC CASSIGGRSSDGEQFF
few NA TRBJ2-5 TRBV12-3/TRBV12-4 TGTGCCAGCAGGGGGCTGGGTCATGAGACCCAGTACTTC CASRGLGHETQYF
NA TRBD1 TRBJ1-6 TRBV29-1 TGCAGCGGCAGACAGGGCCGTAATTCACCCCTCCACTTT CSGRQGRNSPLHF
few NA TRBJ2-7 TRBV3-1/TRBV3-2 TGTGCCAGCAGCCAAGGCTTTACGGAGTACGAGCAGTACTTC CASSQGFTEYEQYF
NA TRBD2 TRBJ2-1 TRBV4-2 TGTGCCAGCAGCCAAGGACTAGCGGGGCTTAATGAGCAGTTCTTC CASSQGLAGLNEQFF
NA NA TRBJ1-1 TRBV18 TGTGCCAGCTCGCCGGAGTTGAGGACTGAAGCTTTCTTT CASSPELRTEAFF
NA NA TRBJ2-7 TRBV19 TGTGCCAGTAGTATAACAGGTCCCCACGGGGAGCAGTACTTC CASSITGPHGEQYF
NA NA TRBJ2-1 TRBV19 TGTGCCAGCGCTAGCCCCTACAATGAGCAGTTCTTC CASASPYNEQFF
NA TRBD1 TRBJ2-7 TRBV6-5 TGTGCCAGCAGTTTACAGGGGTCGGAGCAGTACTTC CASSLQGSEQYF
NA NA TRBJ1-5 TRBV30 TGTGCCTGGAGTGCCTACGGGGAACAGCCCCAGCATTTT CAWSAYGEQPQHF
NA TRBD2 TRBJ2-2 TRBV5-1 TGCGCCAGCAGCTTGAGACTAGCGGACAACACCGGGGAGCTGTTTTTT CASSLRLADNTGELFF
NA TRBD1 TRBJ2-7 TRBV9 TGTGCCAGCAGCGTTTCGCCCGGGACAGTGGCCTACGAGCAGTACTTC CASSVSPGTVAYEQYF
NA TRBD1 TRBJ2-7 TRBV28 TGTGCCAGCAACCAACTCTCCGGGACAGGAGACGAGCAGTACTTC CASNQLSGTGDEQYF
NA TRBD1 TRBJ1-5 TRBV4-3 TGCGCCAGCAGCCAAGACTTGACAGGGGTGTATCAGCCCCAGCATTTT CASSQDLTGVYQPQHF
once NA TRBJ2-4 TRBV27 TGTGCCAGCAGTCCCCTTTGGCCCATTCAGTACTTC CASSPLWPIQYF
few NA TRBJ1-5 TRBV15 TGTGCCACCAGCATCCTAGGACAATCCAATCAGCCCCAGCATTTT CATSILGQSNQPQHF
once NA TRBJ2-5 TRBV10-3 TGTGCCATCAGAGAAGGGACTGAACAAGAGACCCAGTACTTC CAIREGTEQETQYF
NA NA TRBJ1-3 TRBV9 TGTGCCAGCAGCGTAGGTGGCGGCTACTCTGGAAACACCATATATTTT CASSVGGGYSGNTIYF
NA TRBD2 TRBJ2-5 TRBV18 TGTGCCAGCTCACCCCGGGCGGGGGTCCAAGAGACCCAGTACTTC CASSPRAGVQETQYF
NA NA TRBJ2-2 TRBV2 TGTGCCAGCAGCCTCTTTCTCCTCGGGGGCGGGGAGCTGTTTTTT CASSLFLLGGGELFF
NA TRBD2 TRBJ2-7 TRBV5-1 TGCGCCAGCAGCTTGGAGGGACTAGCCTACGAGCAGTACTTC CASSLEGLAYEQYF
NA TRBD2 TRBJ2-7 TRBV18 TGTGCCAGCTCACCACCGGGCCTAGCGGGGGGCTACGAGCAGTACTTC CASSPPGLAGGYEQYF
NA NA TRBJ2-1 TRBV3-1/TRBV3-2 TGTGCCAGCAGCCGGGCTAGCATGGGCCACAATGAGCAGTTCTTC CASSRASMGHNEQFF
NA NA TRBJ1-2 TRBV25-1 TGTGCCAGCAGTGATAGAGCCTATGGCTACACCTTC CASSDRAYGYTF
NA TRBD1 TRBJ2-1 TRBV7-2 TGTGCCAGCAGCGTCAACAGGGGCAATGAGCAGTTCTTC CASSVNRGNEQFF
NA NA TRBJ1-3 TRBV6-6 TGTGCCAGCAGAGCAGGGGTTGGAAACACCATATATTTT CASRAGVGNTIYF
NA NA TRBJ2-1 TRBV7-9 TGTGCCAGCAGCTTCCCCCGGACACAGAATTTACAATGGCAGTTCTTC CASSFPRTQNLQWQFF
NA TRBD1 TRBJ2-2 TRBV10-1 TGCGCCAGCAGTGAGTCGCAGGGGGACACCGGGGAGCTGTTTTTT CASSESQGDTGELFF
few TRBD1 TRBJ1-5 TRBV28 TGTGCCAGCAGACAACAGGGGGCCGGTCAGCCCCAGCATTTT CASRQQGAGQPQHF
NA TRBD1 TRBJ2-2 TRBV5-1 TGCGCCAGCAGCTTTTCCGGGACAGGGTTCACCGGGGAGCTGTTTTTT CASSFSGTGFTGELFF
NA NA TRBJ1-4 TRBV9 TGTGCCAGCAGCGTAGCCGGGACAACTAATGAAAAACTGTTTTTT CASSVAGTTNEKLFF